This T cell receptor beta chain was sequenced for a study of shared clonotypes between healthy human individuals. For the study at large: CD4 naive and memory got three plates each, CD8 naive two, CD8 memory one. The study's findings and limits: On the whole, naive subsets had larger estimated richness than memory subsets had.

The protocol was immunoSEQ multiplex PCR, while the TCRdb copy is restricted to in-frame clones and leaves out a portion. The sample carries roughly 1,100,000 clones, about 77% recorded once. CDR1 is SGHTA, CDR2 FQGNSA, per germline. Trimming at V came to 1 base and at J to 6 bases, leaving 14 bases not matched to a gene. CDR3 length: 17 residues. The table lists this clone with a few counts. Antigen specificity is unknown. Material for sequencing was memory CD4+ T cells sorted from blood. Subset in this sample: CD45RA-negative fraction. The genes are TRBV7-2 and TRBJ2-7; 8 positions agree with TRBD1. The receptor was derived from a man aged 18 to 30 in good health. The DNA for the CDR3 is TGTGCCAGCAGCTTAGTCCCCTCCGACAGGGGAAGGAGCGAGCAGTACTTC. It encodes CASSLVPSDRGRSEQYF.